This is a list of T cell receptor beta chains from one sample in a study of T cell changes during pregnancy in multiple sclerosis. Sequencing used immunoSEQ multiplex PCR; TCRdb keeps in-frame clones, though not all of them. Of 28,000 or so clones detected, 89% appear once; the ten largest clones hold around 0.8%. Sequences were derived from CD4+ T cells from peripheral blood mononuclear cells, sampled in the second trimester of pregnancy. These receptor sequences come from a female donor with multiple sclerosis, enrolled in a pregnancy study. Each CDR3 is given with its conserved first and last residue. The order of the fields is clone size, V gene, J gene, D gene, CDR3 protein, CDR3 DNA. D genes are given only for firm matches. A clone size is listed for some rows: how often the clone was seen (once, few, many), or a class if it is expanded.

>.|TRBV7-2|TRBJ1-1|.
CASSLDRAGTEAFF
TGTGCCAGCAGCTTAGACAGGGCGGGCACTGAAGCTTTCTTT
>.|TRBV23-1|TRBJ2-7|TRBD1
CASSRDRGRRDEQYF
TGCGCCAGCAGCCGGGACAGGGGGCGCCGGGACGAGCAGTACTTC
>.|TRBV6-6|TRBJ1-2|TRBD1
CASSGTGSANYGYTF
TGTGCCAGCAGTGGGACAGGGTCCGCTAACTATGGCTACACCTTC
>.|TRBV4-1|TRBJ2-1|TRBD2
CASSQEVAGRAGEQFF
TGCGCCAGCAGCCAAGAGGTAGCGGGGAGGGCAGGGGAGCAGTTCTTC
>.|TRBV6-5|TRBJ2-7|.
CASSQSTAYEQYF
TGTGCCAGCAGTCAATCTACCGCTTACGAGCAGTACTTC
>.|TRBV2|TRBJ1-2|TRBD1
CASRTTGSNYGYTF
TGTGCCAGCAGAACGACAGGGTCTAACTATGGCTACACCTTC
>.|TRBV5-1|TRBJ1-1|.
CASSLEGKWGETEAFF
TGCGCCAGCAGCTTGGAAGGGAAGTGGGGCGAAACTGAAGCTTTCTTT
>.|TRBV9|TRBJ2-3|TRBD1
CASSLQQGAITDTQYF
TGTGCCAGCAGCCTACAACAGGGGGCGATAACAGATACGCAGTATTTT
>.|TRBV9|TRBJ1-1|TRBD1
CASSVSGGSTEAFF
TGTGCCAGCAGCGTTTCAGGGGGGAGCACTGAAGCTTTCTTT
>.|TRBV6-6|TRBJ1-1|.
CASSYSRDKLEAFF
TGTGCCAGCAGTTACTCTCGGGACAAGCTAGAAGCTTTCTTT
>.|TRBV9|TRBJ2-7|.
CASSVGQGSPTATYEQYF
TGTGCCAGCAGCGTCGGGCAGGGAAGCCCCACGGCCACCTACGAGCAGTACTTC
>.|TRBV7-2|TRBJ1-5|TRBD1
CASSGQGNQPQHF
TGTGCCAGCAGCGGACAGGGCAATCAGCCCCAGCATTTT
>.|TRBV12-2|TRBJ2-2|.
CASRLGQGAGAGELFF
TGTGCAAGTCGCCTGGGGCAGGGGGCAGGCGCCGGGGAGCTGTTTTTT
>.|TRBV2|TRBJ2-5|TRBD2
CASRWGTSHTQETQYF
TGTGCCAGCAGATGGGGGACTAGCCATACTCAAGAGACCCAGTACTTC
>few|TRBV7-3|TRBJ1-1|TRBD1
CASSSAQGAEAFF
TGTGCCAGCAGCTCCGCCCAGGGGGCCGAAGCTTTCTTT
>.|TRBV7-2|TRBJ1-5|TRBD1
CASSPSSTRTGGRFEPQHF
TGTGCCAGCAGCCCAAGCTCCACCCGGACAGGGGGACGGTTTGAGCCCCAGCATTTT
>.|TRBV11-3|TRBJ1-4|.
CASSLNSGEKLFF
TGTGCCAGCAGCTTAAATTCCGGTGAAAAACTGTTTTTT
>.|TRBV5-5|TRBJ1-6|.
CASSPSQTGYNSPLHF
TGTGCCAGCAGCCCGTCCCAGACAGGTTATAATTCACCCCTCCACTTT
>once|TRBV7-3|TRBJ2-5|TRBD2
CASSSPSGVQYF
TGTGCCAGCAGCTCGCCTAGCGGGGTGCAGTACTTC
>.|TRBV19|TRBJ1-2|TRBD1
CASSRDSLVVPYGYTF
TGTGCCAGTAGCAGGGACAGTCTCGTAGTCCCTTATGGCTACACCTTC
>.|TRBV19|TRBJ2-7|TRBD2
CASSPGGGGFAYYEQYF
TGTGCCAGTAGCCCGGGCGGGGGGGGTTTTGCCTACTACGAGCAGTACTTC
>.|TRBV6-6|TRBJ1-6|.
CASSYSISGPSPLHF
TGTGCCAGCAGTTACTCGATCTCAGGGCCCTCACCCCTCCACTTT
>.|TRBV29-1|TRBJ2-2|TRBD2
CSVEDGLSGLAGTGELFF
TGCAGCGTTGAAGATGGGCTGTCGGGACTAGCGGGCACCGGGGAGCTGTTTTTT
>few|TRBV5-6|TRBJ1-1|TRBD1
CASSFRDRGPEAFF
TGTGCCAGCAGCTTCCGGGACAGGGGTCCGGAAGCTTTCTTT
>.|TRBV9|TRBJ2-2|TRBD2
CASSVVLAVNTGELFF
TGTGCCAGCAGCGTAGTACTAGCGGTGAACACCGGGGAGCTGTTTTTT
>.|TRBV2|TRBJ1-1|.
CASSSHRDTYATLMNTEAFF
TGTGCCAGCAGTTCACACCGGGACACCTATGCGACACTCATGAACACTGAAGCTTTCTTT
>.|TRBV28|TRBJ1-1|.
CASSLSGTEAFF
TGTGCCAGCAGTTTGTCGGGGACTGAAGCTTTCTTT
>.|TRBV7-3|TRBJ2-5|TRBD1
CASSWTGQETQYF
TGTGCCAGCAGCTGGACAGGCCAAGAGACCCAGTACTTC
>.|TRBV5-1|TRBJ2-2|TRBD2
CASRVGGAVGELFF
TGCGCCAGCAGAGTCGGGGGGGCCGTCGGGGAGCTGTTTTTT
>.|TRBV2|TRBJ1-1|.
CASSAGRGGTEAFF
TGTGCCAGCAGTGCAGGGAGGGGGGGCACTGAAGCTTTCTTT
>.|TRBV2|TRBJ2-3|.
CASSGQSREDTQYF
TGTGCCAGCAGCGGACAGTCCCGAGAAGATACGCAGTATTTT
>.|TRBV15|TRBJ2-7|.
CATSGEQNSYEQYF
TGTGCCACCAGCGGCGAACAGAACTCCTACGAGCAGTACTTC
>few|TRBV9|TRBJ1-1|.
CASSPTSSNTEAFF
TGTGCCAGCAGCCCTACCTCAAGCAACACTGAAGCTTTCTTT
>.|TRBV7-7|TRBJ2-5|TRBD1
CASSLRTTGEETQYF
TGTGCTAGCAGCTTAAGGACAACAGGGGAAGAGACCCAGTACTTC
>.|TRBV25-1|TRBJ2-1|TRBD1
CASSELGGQGANEQFF
TGTGCCAGCAGTGAATTGGGGGGACAGGGGGCGAATGAGCAGTTCTTC
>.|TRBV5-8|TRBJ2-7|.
CASSFPSLPNQGRNF
TGTGCCAGCAGCTTCCCCAGCTTACCGAATCAGGGAAGGAACTTC
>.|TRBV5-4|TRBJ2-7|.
CASSLDQPGEQYF
TGTGCCAGCAGCTTGGACCAGCCAGGCGAGCAGTACTTC
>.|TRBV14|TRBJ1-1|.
CASRTQGTPEAFF
TGTGCCAGCCGTACTCAGGGGACCCCTGAAGCTTTCTTT
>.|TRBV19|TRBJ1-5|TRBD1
CASSIQDRSSNQPQHF
TGTGCCAGTAGTATCCAGGACAGGTCTAGCAATCAGCCCCAGCATTTT
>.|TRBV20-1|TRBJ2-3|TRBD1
CSADRADTQYF
TGCAGTGCTGACAGGGCAGATACGCAGTATTTT
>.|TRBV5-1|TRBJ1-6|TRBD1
CASSLVGTAAGTLHF
TGCGCCAGCAGCTTGGTGGGGACAGCGGCGGGTACCCTCCACTTT
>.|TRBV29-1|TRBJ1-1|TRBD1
CSVVPATGGERAFF
TGCAGCGTTGTTCCCGCGACAGGGGGCGAACGGGCTTTCTTT
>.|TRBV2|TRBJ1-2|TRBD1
CASSADREYGYTF
TGTGCCAGCAGTGCCGACAGGGAATATGGCTACACCTTC
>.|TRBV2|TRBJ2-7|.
CASSASRDSYEQYF
TGTGCCAGCAGCGCGAGCAGGGATTCTTACGAGCAGTACTTC
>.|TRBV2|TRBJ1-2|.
CASTRESSGGGYTF
TGTGCCAGCACCCGGGAAAGCTCAGGAGGCGGCTACACCTTC
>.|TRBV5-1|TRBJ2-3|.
CASRGSVSTDTQYF
TGCGCCAGTCGAGGGTCGGTAAGCACAGATACGCAGTATTTT
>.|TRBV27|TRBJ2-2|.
CASRGHRNTGELFF
TGTGCCAGCAGGGGGCACCGGAACACCGGGGAGCTGTTTTTT
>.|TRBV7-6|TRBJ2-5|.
CASSLGGGRETQYF
TGTGCCAGCAGCTTAGGGGGGGGGCGAGAGACCCAGTACTTC
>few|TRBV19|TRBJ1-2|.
CASTLLGRSKYAGYTF
TGTGCCAGCACTCTTTTGGGGCGGTCCAAATATGCGGGCTACACCTTC
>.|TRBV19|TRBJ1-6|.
CASSIVGASPLHF
TGTGCCAGTAGTATAGTGGGGGCTTCACCCCTCCACTTT
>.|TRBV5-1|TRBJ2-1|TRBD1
CASSLAPDRVHNEQFF
TGCGCCAGCAGCTTGGCCCCGGACAGGGTCCACAATGAGCAGTTCTTC
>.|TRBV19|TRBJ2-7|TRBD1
CASSQRGTGSAYEQYF
TGTGCCAGTTCCCAACGAGGGACAGGTAGTGCCTACGAGCAGTACTTC
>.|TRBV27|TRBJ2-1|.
CASSLRGPEQFF
TGTGCCAGCAGTCTAAGGGGTCCTGAGCAGTTCTTC